This is a list of T cell receptor beta chains from one sample in a study of regulatory T cells in long-lasting Graves disease. TCRdb redid the calling of the multiplex PCR reads with MiXCR, one entry per CDR3 protein. The sample includes a few hundred thousand distinct CDR3 sequences, about 18% of them seen just once. The sample here was peripheral blood mononuclear cells (PBMCs), taken at new diagnosis, from a patient treated with antithyroid drugs. Receptor source: a female donor with Graves disease. CDR3s include the opening cysteine and the closing phenylalanine or tryptophan. The D gene is left open where the match is weak. Size is stated for part of the rows, as once, few or many counts, or as a class when the clone is expanded.

V: TRBV20-1; J: TRBJ2-3; D: NA; size: many; CDR3: CSARVSPRLADTQYF; DNA: TGCAGTGCTAGAGTCTCCCCGCGACTAGCAGATACGCAGTATTTT
V: TRBV27; J: TRBJ1-2; D: NA; size: few; CDR3: CASGKPGLDYGYTF; DNA: TGTGCCAGCGGAAAACCGGGGCTGGACTATGGCTACACCTTC
V: TRBV6-2/TRBV6-3; J: TRBJ1-1; D: NA; size: NA; CDR3: CASSEGADTEAFF; DNA: TGTGCCAGCAGTGAAGGGGCGGACACTGAAGCTTTCTTT
V: TRBV19; J: TRBJ2-2; D: NA; size: many; CDR3: CASAYRLAKAGELFF; DNA: TGTGCCAGTGCCTATCGCCTAGCTAAAGCCGGGGAGCTGTTTTTT
V: TRBV5-1; J: TRBJ2-4; D: NA; size: NA; CDR3: CASSWPDRGLGKNIQYF; DNA: TGTGCCAGCAGCTGGCCCGACCGCGGGTTAGGCAAAAACATTCAGTACTTC
V: TRBV5-5; J: TRBJ1-2; D: NA; size: many; CDR3: CASSSGTWGAYGYTF; DNA: TGTGCCAGCAGCTCGGGGACATGGGGCGCATATGGCTACACCTTC
V: TRBV18; J: TRBJ2-5; D: TRBD2; size: many; CDR3: CASSPTGRGETQYF; DNA: TGTGCCAGCTCACCAACCGGGAGGGGTGAGACCCAGTACTTC
V: TRBV11-3; J: TRBJ2-1; D: NA; size: NA; CDR3: CASSLVTEQFF; DNA: TGTGCCAGCAGCTTAGTCACTGAGCAGTTCTTC
V: TRBV7-3; J: TRBJ2-1; D: NA; size: many; CDR3: CASSLGHSNEQFF; DNA: TGTGCCAGCAGCTTAGGCCACTCCAATGAGCAGTTCTTC
V: TRBV6-2/TRBV6-3; J: TRBJ2-1; D: TRBD2; size: many; CDR3: CASSYSTGTSGRFF; DNA: TGTGCCAGCAGTTACTCGACCGGGACTAGCGGGAGATTCTTC
V: TRBV4-3; J: TRBJ2-7; D: NA; size: NA; CDR3: CASSQERRGYEQYF; DNA: TGCGCCAGCAGCCAAGAAAGGAGGGGGTACGAGCAGTACTTC
V: TRBV20-1; J: TRBJ2-7; D: TRBD1; size: NA; CDR3: CSALTGGSYEQYF; DNA: TGCAGTGCCCTGACAGGGGGCAGCTACGAGCAGTACTTC
V: TRBV3-1; J: TRBJ2-1; D: NA; size: many; CDR3: CASSQVVALTGNEQFF; DNA: TGTGCCAGCAGCCAAGTGGTAGCCCTAACGGGCAATGAGCAGTTCTTC
V: TRBV12-3/TRBV12-4; J: TRBJ1-2; D: NA; size: many; CDR3: CASRGTETYGYTF; DNA: TGTGCCAGCAGGGGGACGGAAACCTATGGCTACACCTTC
V: TRBV10-1; J: TRBJ1-2; D: NA; size: many; CDR3: CASSETLTDVYGYTF; DNA: TGCGCCAGCAGTGAGACCCTGACTGATGTCTATGGCTACACCTTC
V: TRBV6-1; J: TRBJ1-5; D: NA; size: many; CDR3: CASSRAYSNQPQHF; DNA: TGTGCCAGCAGCAGGGCGTACAGCAATCAGCCCCAGCATTTT
V: TRBV28; J: TRBJ2-4; D: NA; size: many; CDR3: CASTQGWSREGNIQYF; DNA: TGTGCCAGCACCCAAGGGTGGTCCCGCGAGGGAAACATTCAGTACTTC
V: TRBV15; J: TRBJ2-1; D: NA; size: NA; CDR3: CATSAGTVNEQFF; DNA: TGTGCCACCAGCGCGGGAACCGTCAATGAGCAGTTCTTC
V: TRBV11-2; J: TRBJ2-4; D: NA; size: many; CDR3: CASSLSLSLAKNIQYF; DNA: TGTGCCAGCAGCTTATCTCTCAGCTTAGCCAAAAACATTCAGTACTTC
V: TRBV19; J: TRBJ2-7; D: NA; size: NA; CDR3: CASSPLLGRGKNEQYF; DNA: TGTGCCAGTAGTCCCCTCCTGGGACGGGGAAAAAACGAGCAGTACTTC
V: TRBV19; J: TRBJ2-7; D: TRBD2; size: many; CDR3: CASSTLAGGYEQYF; DNA: TGTGCCAGTAGTACTCTAGCGGGGGGCTACGAGCAGTACTTC